This T cell receptor beta chain came from a study of beta chain features in type 1 diabetes. This clone has at least ten counts. As every portion of the isolated RNA was reverse transcribed, the sequencing read expressed TCRB transcripts. Generated by immunoSEQ multiplex PCR, the TCRdb table keeps only in-frame clones and is missing some. The profile shows 300,000 or so clones, less than 9.5% of them singletons. Germline trimming cut 4 bases from V and 4 bases from J; bases unmatched to any gene: 0. Germline V gives CDR1 MNHEY, CDR2 SMNVEV (reference sequence). CDR3 length: 13 residues. The J gene is TRBJ1-2, the V gene TRBV27; 10 bases agree with TRBD1. The sequenced sample consisted of central memory CD4+ T cells from blood. The sequence came from a woman aged 18-29 years in good health. The CDR3: CASSWDRGYGYTF. The DNA of the CDR3 is TGTGCCAGCAGTTGGGACAGGGGCTATGGCTACACCTTC.